This T cell receptor (beta chain) was profiled in a study of T-cell memory formation after mild COVID-19. Study-level points and caveats: The SARS-CoV-2 specificity of second-wave clones reaching peak at day 37 remained unverified. Largely, contracting CD4+ clones fell within CM and EM, and contracting CD8+ clones within EMRA. Contracting clones from day 15 to 85 had balanced CD4/CD8; later expanders favoured CD4+.

The authors produced TCR alpha and TCR beta cDNA libraries with sample barcodes and UMIs by 5'RACE using constant-segment primers. A single record per CDR3 protein comes from TCRdb applying MiXCR to the 5' RACE reads. The repertoire consists of approximately 500,000 distinct CDR3 sequences, with more than 20% occurring once and the leading ten covering under 15%. The CDR3 extends over 13 amino acids. Germline V gene lookup returns CDR1 MNHEY and CDR2 SVGAGI. V shed 7 bases and J shed 8 bases, with 16 bases lying between them. This clonotype was observed a few times. Antigen unknown. The chain joins TRBV6-5 to TRBJ2-3; D is perhaps TRBD1 (5 bases). The TCR sequence derives from an adult woman who had mild COVID-19 (a few samples of this study predate the infection). Cell type and time point are not known. Material for sequencing was PBMCs or a T cell subset sorted from them (not recorded which). The CDR3: CASKRGPIGTQYF. As DNA, the CDR3 is TGTGCCAGCAAAAGGGGCCCGATCGGTACGCAGTATTTT.